This TCR beta chain was profiled in a study of blood T cell repertoires in COVID-19. As for the study in general: From the United States, Italy and Spain came samples of acute and convalescent COVID-19.

Sequencing used immunoSEQ multiplex PCR; TCRdb keeps in-frame clones, though not all of them. The table shows under 85,000 clones, with around four fifths occurring only once. The ends were cut back, 7 bases at V and 7 bases at J, with 16 bases in the middle. Looked up from germline, CDR1 is MDHEN and CDR2 is SYDVKM. CDR3 length equals 13 residues. This sequence joins TRBV28 and TRBJ2-5; possibly TRBD1 for D (6 bases). Material: peripheral blood. The clonotype was recovered from a human donor in a cohort sampled during active COVID-19. CDR3: CASTTPGVGTQYF. DNA of the CDR3: TGTGCCAGCACTACACCAGGGGTAGGGACCCAGTACTTC.